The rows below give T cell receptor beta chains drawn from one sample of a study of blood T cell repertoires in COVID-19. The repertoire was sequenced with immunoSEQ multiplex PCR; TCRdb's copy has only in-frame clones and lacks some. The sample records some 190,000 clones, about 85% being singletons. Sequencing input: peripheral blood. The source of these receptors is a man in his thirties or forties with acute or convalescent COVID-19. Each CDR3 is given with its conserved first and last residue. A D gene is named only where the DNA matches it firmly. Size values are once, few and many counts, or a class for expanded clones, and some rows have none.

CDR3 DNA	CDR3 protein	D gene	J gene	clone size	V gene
TGCGCCAGCAGCCCGAACAGGGGGTCCTACGAGCAGTACTTC	CASSPNRGSYEQYF	TRBD1	TRBJ2-7	.	TRBV5-1
TGTGCCACCAGTGACCAACCGGGACTCCTTCGCAATGAGCAGTTCTTC	CATSDQPGLLRNEQFF	.	TRBJ2-1	.	TRBV24-1
TGTGCCAGCAGCTTAAGGTCAGGACAGAACACTGAAGCTTTCTTT	CASSLRSGQNTEAFF	.	TRBJ1-1	.	TRBV7-3
TGTGCCAGCAGCGTACGACACACAGATACGCAGTATTTT	CASSVRHTDTQYF	.	TRBJ2-3	.	TRBV5-6
TGCGCCAGCAGCCAGCCCATTCGGTTCCCCGGGGAGCTGTTTTTT	CASSQPIRFPGELFF	.	TRBJ2-2	.	TRBV4-1
TGTGCCAGCAGTTTATCACTAGCGGGGGTGGAGACCCAGTACTTC	CASSLSLAGVETQYF	TRBD2	TRBJ2-5	.	TRBV28
TGTGCCTGGAGTGGGACAGGGAGCTACGAGCAGTACTTC	CAWSGTGSYEQYF	TRBD1	TRBJ2-7	.	TRBV30
TGCGCCAGCAGCTTGGCAACAGGGGCCTACGAGCAGTACTTC	CASSLATGAYEQYF	TRBD1	TRBJ2-7	.	TRBV5-1
TGTGCCAGCAGCGGGACCGGGACAGGGGGAGTTGGGAAGACCCAGTACTTC	CASSGTGTGGVGKTQYF	TRBD1	TRBJ2-5	.	TRBV9
TGTGCCAGCAGCTTAGGGCGGAGTAATCAGCCCCAGCATTTT	CASSLGRSNQPQHF	.	TRBJ1-5	.	TRBV13
TGCGCCAGCAGTGAGTCTAGGAGGGTTCCCCAGCATTTT	CASSESRRVPQHF	.	TRBJ1-5	once	TRBV10-2